This T cell receptor beta chain is drawn from a study of blood T cell repertoires in COVID-19. Study-level background: Sources were T cells, B-cell-depleted T cells, or PBMCs; the material itself was cDNA or gDNA.

V lost 2 bases, J lost 4 bases, and 12 bases lay in between. CDR3 size: 15 residues. CDR1 is SGHAT, CDR2 FQDESV, per germline (reference sequence). Methods used by the authors: Reference gene primer amplification in the assay estimated nucleated cell counts. Generated by immunoSEQ multiplex PCR, the TCRdb table keeps only in-frame clones and is missing some. V, J and clone size are taken as reported in that table, and D and trimming were inferred from the DNA itself. Of about 70,000 clones in the sample, around 80% were seen once. The receptor's source is a woman older than 75 with acute or convalescent COVID-19. The sample comprised peripheral blood. The chain combines TRBV11-1 with TRBJ1-3, with a possible D match to TRBD1 (5 bases). CDR3 in DNA: TGTGCCAGCAGCTTAATGCAGGGATACGGAAACACCATATATTTT. This codes for CASSLMQGYGNTIYF.